This T cell receptor (beta chain) was recorded in a study of blood T cell repertoires in COVID-19. Study-wide background: Samples taken during acute and convalescent COVID-19 were collected in the United States, Italy and Spain. The cDNA or gDNA used as material had been derived from T cells, B-cell-depleted T cells, or PBMCs.

There are 15 residues in the CDR3. V was clipped by 7 bases and J by 1 base, with 17 bases between them. CDR1 and CDR2 from the germline V gene are MDHEN and SYDVKM. Methods used by the authors: Estimation of nucleated cell counts was performed using reference gene primer amplification. Profiled with immunoSEQ multiplex PCR; TCRdb holds only in-frame clones, not every one. V and J calls and clone size follow that table, whereas D and trimming were derived from the DNA. The table lists about 81,000 clones, about 88% of them singletons. The chain combines TRBV28 with TRBJ2-7; D might be TRBD1 (6 bases). This receptor was taken from a man between 65 and 80 years old with active or convalescent COVID-19. The sequencing input was peripheral blood. DNA for the CDR3: TGTGCCAGCACCCAAGGGGGACACTATTCCTACGAGCAGTACTTC. This encodes CASTQGGHYSYEQYF.